Listed below are T cell receptor beta chains from one sample, sequenced in a study of T-cell reconstitution after alpha-beta-depleted transplantation in children. From the PCR reads, TCRdb called clonotypes with MiXCR, one entry per CDR3 protein. The repertoire consists of about 110,000 distinct CDR3 sequences, with under 13% occurring once and the leading ten covering under 40%. The sample here was PBMCs, taken before TCRalphabeta/CD19-depleted stem cell transplant. The receptor set was obtained from a boy aged 2 to 10 with acute lymphoblastic leukemia, due to receive a stem cell transplant. CDR3s leave out the opening cysteine and the closing phenylalanine or tryptophan. The order of the fields is D gene, V gene, CDR3 length, J gene, CDR3 protein. The D gene is left open where the match is weak.

D: NA; V: TRBV12-3/TRBV12-4; length: 14; J: TRBJ2-3; CDR3: ASSFSGRESTDTQY
D: TRBD1; V: TRBV18; length: 11; J: TRBJ1-1; CDR3: ASSRTDTGEAF
D: NA; V: TRBV3-1; length: 13; J: TRBJ2-3; CDR3: ASSQDGIPADTQY
D: TRBD2; V: TRBV5-1; length: 18; J: TRBJ2-3; CDR3: ASSLGLRLAGVGGTDTQY
D: NA; V: TRBV14; length: 17; J: TRBJ2-1; CDR3: ASSQDLPGGAGVRNEQF
D: TRBD1; V: TRBV5-1; length: 13; J: TRBJ2-4; CDR3: ASSSLLGQENIQY
D: NA; V: TRBV3-1; length: 11; J: TRBJ2-3; CDR3: ASSRGLRDTQY
D: NA; V: TRBV15; length: 12; J: TRBJ2-7; CDR3: ATSRAGKGYEQY
D: NA; V: TRBV5-1; length: 12; J: TRBJ2-3; CDR3: ASSQTRSTDTQY
D: NA; V: TRBV5-1; length: 13; J: TRBJ2-7; CDR3: ASSLGGIQVYEQY
D: TRBD2; V: TRBV5-1; length: 14; J: TRBJ2-1; CDR3: ASGLELAGSYNEQF
D: TRBD1; V: TRBV2; length: 11; J: TRBJ2-7; CDR3: ASGQGGAGEQY
D: NA; V: TRBV3-1; length: 19; J: TRBJ2-6; CDR3: ASSQETVGGWGLSGANVLT
D: NA; V: TRBV20-1; length: 13; J: TRBJ2-7; CDR3: SARDPTESADEQY
D: NA; V: TRBV6-2/TRBV6-3; length: 12; J: TRBJ2-7; CDR3: ASKESGNSYEQY
D: NA; V: TRBV20-1; length: 12; J: TRBJ1-2; CDR3: SASDVGSRYGYT
D: NA; V: TRBV6-5; length: 9; J: TRBJ2-1; CDR3: ASNLRGEQF
D: TRBD2; V: TRBV11-1; length: 16; J: TRBJ2-3; CDR3: ASSLVSGTNIYTDTQY
D: TRBD2; V: TRBV12-3/TRBV12-4; length: 13; J: TRBJ2-3; CDR3: ASRVGTSGSNTQY
D: NA; V: TRBV18; length: 9; J: TRBJ2-3; CDR3: ASSTSDTQY
D: NA; V: TRBV29-1; length: 10; J: TRBJ1-2; CDR3: SVRTSYYGYT
D: NA; V: TRBV12-3/TRBV12-4; length: 15; J: TRBJ2-7; CDR3: AFSPKAQGYQPYEQY
D: NA; V: TRBV7-9; length: 13; J: TRBJ2-3; CDR3: ASSLGGLLTDTQY
D: NA; V: TRBV20-1; length: 10; J: TRBJ2-3; CDR3: CRGGRKDTQY
D: NA; V: TRBV13; length: 13; J: TRBJ2-3; CDR3: ASSPMARYTDTQY
D: NA; V: TRBV19; length: 12; J: TRBJ1-2; CDR3: ASVSQGLGYGYT
D: NA; V: TRBV20-1; length: 13; J: TRBJ2-3; CDR3: SAREGFRGADTQY
D: TRBD2; V: TRBV13; length: 13; J: TRBJ2-3; CDR3: ASSTGLAATDTQY
D: TRBD2; V: TRBV7-8; length: 14; J: TRBJ2-7; CDR3: ASSLASGGRRNEQY
D: NA; V: TRBV25-1; length: 10; J: TRBJ2-5; CDR3: ASSELKETQY
D: NA; V: TRBV20-1; length: 10; J: TRBJ1-1; CDR3: SARVPGSEAF
D: TRBD1; V: TRBV7-2; length: 14; J: TRBJ2-3; CDR3: ASRPSTRQGTDTQY
D: TRBD2; V: TRBV5-1; length: 16; J: TRBJ2-1; CDR3: ASSYTGTSVSAYNEQF
D: TRBD2; V: TRBV20-1; length: 12; J: TRBJ2-2; CDR3: LGSGGRMAGELF
D: NA; V: TRBV25-1; length: 13; J: TRBJ1-1; CDR3: ASSEYSGLDTEAF
D: NA; V: TRBV10-3; length: 13; J: TRBJ2-2; CDR3: AISAQGATTGELF
D: TRBD2; V: TRBV6-5; length: 14; J: TRBJ2-1; CDR3: ASSSRTSGVNNEQF
D: NA; V: TRBV18; length: 14; J: TRBJ2-1; CDR3: ASSPRTGSSYNEQF
D: TRBD2; V: TRBV12-3/TRBV12-4; length: 12; J: TRBJ2-7; CDR3: ASSSAGGRSGQY
D: TRBD1; V: TRBV29-1; length: 12; J: TRBJ1-2; CDR3: SGLRQGTTYGYT
D: NA; V: TRBV3-1; length: 9; J: TRBJ2-7; CDR3: ASREGHEQY
D: TRBD1; V: TRBV7-8; length: 12; J: TRBJ2-7; CDR3: ASSQPGQPYEQY
D: NA; V: TRBV5-1; length: 13; J: TRBJ2-4; CDR3: ASSLGAVAKNIQY
D: NA; V: TRBV10-3; length: 11; J: TRBJ2-5; CDR3: AISESDAKTQY
D: TRBD1; V: TRBV3-1; length: 12; J: TRBJ2-7; CDR3: ASSQGQGSREQY
D: TRBD2; V: TRBV7-2; length: 15; J: TRBJ2-1; CDR3: ASSPGGWGLADNEQF
D: NA; V: TRBV5-1; length: 13; J: TRBJ2-5; CDR3: ASSSPTPGRETQY
D: NA; V: TRBV20-1; length: 12; J: TRBJ2-1; CDR3: SASVWGSYNEQF
D: TRBD1; V: TRBV20-1; length: 12; J: TRBJ2-7; CDR3: SARSPQTGDEQY
D: TRBD2; V: TRBV20-1; length: 15; J: TRBJ2-5; CDR3: SARGMVVGLAGETQY
D: TRBD1; V: TRBV5-1; length: 15; J: TRBJ2-6; CDR3: ASSQGQGNSGANVLT
D: NA; V: TRBV18; length: 11; J: TRBJ2-1; CDR3: ASSPSWDGEQF
D: TRBD1; V: TRBV7-7; length: 16; J: TRBJ2-2; CDR3: ASSHTRRGTGDTGELF
D: TRBD2; V: TRBV5-1; length: 14; J: TRBJ2-3; CDR3: ASSFKLATSTDTQY
D: TRBD1; V: TRBV20-1; length: 13; J: TRBJ2-3; CDR3: SAGDRRGGTDTQY
D: TRBD1; V: TRBV7-3; length: 12; J: TRBJ2-1; CDR3: ASSGTGDGDEQF
D: NA; V: TRBV12-3/TRBV12-4; length: 11; J: TRBJ2-1; CDR3: ASSLARGNEQF
D: NA; V: TRBV5-1; length: 12; J: TRBJ2-5; CDR3: ASSLDRPQETQY
D: TRBD2; V: TRBV5-1; length: 14; J: TRBJ2-3; CDR3: ASSVRDYLSTDTQY
D: NA; V: TRBV7-9; length: 15; J: TRBJ1-2; CDR3: ASSSRSTERANYGYT